One and the same sample provided the 24 T cell receptor beta chains below, sequenced in a study of blood T cells in healthy people across ages. The use of a sample-barcoded 5' primer and a J-beta primer mix characterized a second PCR of roughly 6 to 11 cycles. TCRdb analysed the 5' RACE reads with MiXCR anew, one entry per CDR3 protein. The sample carries fewer than 800,000 distinct CDR3 sequences, around 48% recorded once. Material for sequencing was blood. Receptors originate from a woman aged 60-75 years in good health.

This clonotype was seen a few times. CDR3 protein: CASSAAVAGVGETQYF. Written as DNA, the CDR3 is TGCGCCAGCAGCGCAGCCGTAGCGGGAGTAGGAGAGACCCAGTACTTC. The J gene is TRBJ2-5, the V gene TRBV4-3; 9 bases match TRBD2. Per germline, CDR1 LGHNA and CDR2 YSLEER. Unmatched junction bases numbered 11, after V lost 5 bases and J lost 4 bases. The CDR3 runs 16 residues.

The J gene is TRBJ1-2, the V gene TRBV29-1; tentatively, D is TRBD1 (6 bases). The V end lost 3 bases, the J end lost 5 bases, and 13 bases lay between the germline ends. The CDR3 runs to 13 residues. Germline V CDR1 and CDR2: SQVTM, ANQGSEA. In DNA, the CDR3 is TGCAGCGTTGACCAGGGGCTTGGGTATGGCTACACCTTC. The encoded protein is CSVDQGLGYGYTF.

The chain links TRBV7-9 to TRBJ2-7; 7 nucleotides match TRBD2. CDR1 is SEHNR and CDR2 is FQNEAQ in the germline V gene (reference sequence). CDR3 length equals 17 residues. V trimming: 7 bases; J trimming: 2 bases; junction bases outside the gene matches: 17. The CDR3 here is CASTPPQLRGGPYEQYF. For the CDR3, the DNA is TGTGCCAGCACTCCCCCCCAGTTGCGGGGAGGGCCCTACGAGCAGTACTTC.

J is TRBJ1-5 and V is TRBV4-2; 9 bases map to TRBD1. This CDR3 region has 15 residues. V shed 4 bases, J shed 5 bases, and the junction held 6 bases outside the gene matches. Per germline, CDR1 LGHNA and CDR2 YNFKEQ. CDR3 nucleotide sequence: TGTGCCAGCAGCCCCCGGGACAGGGTGGATCAGCCCCAGCATTTT. Translation gives CASSPRDRVDQPQHF.

This clonotype was seen a single time. The J gene is TRBJ2-4, the V gene TRBV7-9, with 10 bases matching TRBD1. The CDR3 runs to 12 residues. Trimming removed 3 bases from V and 16 bases from J; junction bases left unmatched: 6. In germline, CDR1 is SEHNR, CDR2 FQNEAQ (reference sequence). CDR3 sequence reads: CASSFRTGGIYF. For the CDR3, the DNA is TGTGCCAGCAGCTTTAGGACAGGGGGAATTTACTTC.

This clonotype was counted a few times. The chain recombines TRBV12-3 or TRBV12-4 with TRBJ2-5; the D is unclear. The V gene lost 1 base and the J gene lost 7 bases, with 10 bases spanning the gap. The CDR3 runs to 13 residues. The CDR3 loop is CASSLGQTGTQYF. DNA of the CDR3: TGTGCCAGCAGTTTAGGTCAAACCGGGACCCAGTACTTC.

The rearrangement links TRBV5-1 to TRBJ1-6, with 8 bases aligning to TRBD1. Germline V gives CDR1 SGHRS, CDR2 YFSETQ. Trimming cost V 0 bases and J 5 bases; bases outside gene matches: 1. The CDR3 runs to 15 residues. The CDR3, as DNA: TGCGCCAGCAGCTTGGGGACAGGGAATAATTCACCCCTCCACTTT. It encodes CASSLGTGNNSPLHF.

The rearrangement joins TRBV27 to TRBJ2-1, with no clear D. The J call may not be correct, given that the DNA end is closer to TRBJ2-7. The CDR3 runs 18 residues. Germline lookup yields CDR1 MNHEY and CDR2 SMNVEV (reference sequence). DNA for the CDR3: TGTGCCAGCAGTTTCGTGGGGTGGGGTAAGAGCTCCTACAATGAGCAGTACTTC. As protein: CASSFVGWGKSSYNEQYF.

The rearrangement links TRBV29-1 to TRBJ2-7; D may match TRBD1 or TRBD2 (5 bases each). CDR1 and CDR2 (germline): SQVTM, ANQGSEA. Trimming left V 8 bases short and J 0 bases short, with 20 bases between. This CDR3 comprises 15 residues. The chain's CDR3 is CSTVDVTGRSYEQYF. The CDR3, as DNA: TGCAGCACCGTTGATGTAACGGGGCGCTCCTACGAGCAGTACTTC.

This chain joins TRBV5-5 and TRBJ1-4; D perhaps matches TRBD1 (6 bases). The CDR3 totals 15 residues. The V end lost 2 bases, the J end lost 7 bases, and 15 bases lay between the germline ends. Germline CDR1 is SGHKS and CDR2 is YYEKEE (reference sequence). In DNA, the CDR3 is TGTGCCAGCAGCTTAAATGGTGGGACAAGTGAAAAACTGTTTTTT. It translates to CASSLNGGTSEKLFF.

V and J are TRBV28 and TRBJ2-7; D remains ambiguous. Per the germline V gene, CDR1 is MDHEN and CDR2 is SYDVKM. The CDR3 covers 14 residues. V was shortened by 5 bases and J by 2 bases, with 13 bases between the two germline ends. The CDR3 sequence is CASSVSGPTYEQYF. In DNA form, the CDR3 reads TGTGCCAGCAGTGTATCTGGTCCAACCTACGAGCAGTACTTC. Supplemented by reference TRBV28 and TRBJ2-7, the full variable domain reads DVKVTQSSRYLVKRTGEKVFLECVQDMDHENMFWYRQDPGLGLRLIYFSYDVKMKEKGDIPEGYSVSREKKERFSLILESASTNQTSMYLCASSVSGPTYEQYFGPGTRLTVT.

The rearrangement uses TRBV5-5 and TRBJ2-1, with 7 bases that match TRBD2. This CDR3 is 14 amino acids long. Trimming removed 1 base from V and 10 bases from J; junction bases left unmatched: 8. Germline assignment: CDR1 SGHKS and CDR2 YYEKEE (reference sequence). In nucleotides, the CDR3 is TGTGCCAGCAGCTTGTCGGGAGGTTTTGGGGAGCAGTTCTTC. Its translation is CASSLSGGFGEQFF. The whole variable domain, remainder taken from reference TRBV5-5 and TRBJ2-1, is DAGVTQSPTHLIKTRGQQVTLRCSPISGHKSVSWYQQVLGQGPQFIFQYYEKEERGRGNFPDRFSARQFPNYSSELNVNALLLGDSALYLCASSLSGGFGEQFFGPGTRLTVL.

This sequence joins TRBV14 and TRBJ2-3; TRBD2 matches 11 bases. Per germline, CDR1 SGHDN and CDR2 FVKESK. The trim removed 5 bases at V and 12 bases at J, leaving 7 bases unmatched. This CDR3 is built from 13 residues. CDR3 bases: TGTGCCAGCAGCGAATTTAGCGGGAGGGCTCAGTATTTT. Translation: CASSEFSGRAQYF.

This chain joins TRBV27 and TRBJ2-5; possible D gene TRBD2, 5 bases. CDR1 and CDR2 from the germline V gene are MNHEY and SMNVEV (reference sequence). Trimming removed 6 bases from V and 1 base from J, with 9 bases in between. The CDR3 is 13 amino acids. The CDR3 DNA reads TGTGCCAGCAGCTATAGCGTCCAAGAGACCCAGTACTTC. The encoded protein is CASSYSVQETQYF.

As to this clonotype: Just one base apart from a much larger clone, this may be a read error. As DNA, the CDR3 is TGTGCCAGCAGTTCCCCACGTGCCTACGAGCAGTACTTC. It specifies CASSSPRAYEQYF. The V call is TRBV5-5, the J call TRBJ2-5; no clear D gene. The J call is uncertain, as TRBJ2-7 better fits the DNA end. The CDR3 has 13 residues. Germline V gene lookup returns CDR1 SGHKS and CDR2 YYEKEE (reference sequence).

Comment on this clonotype: One end of the junction is discordant with germline, which a read error may explain. The chain combines TRBV20-1 with TRBJ2-7, with D maybe TRBD2 (6 bases). CDR3 size: 13 residues. Germline V gene data show CDR1 as DFQATT and CDR2 as SNEGSKA (reference sequence). Here the CDR3 reads CSARDPSAYEQCF. The CDR3 nucleotides are TGCAGTGCTAGAGATCCTAGCGCCTACGAGCAGTGCTTC.

This clonotype was detected only a few times. The chain has TRBV7-4 and TRBJ2-4; possible D gene TRBD1, 6 bases. Germline V CDR1 and CDR2: SGHVT, SQSDAQ. There are 16 residues in the CDR3. V shed 1 base and J shed 1 base, with 11 bases lying between them. The CDR3 region has the DNA TGTGCCAGCAGCTTAGTAGGGGGATCGGCCAAAAACATTCAGTACTTC. Amino acids: CASSLVGGSAKNIQYF.

V usage is TRBV12-3 or TRBV12-4 and J usage is TRBJ2-6; D is uncertain. The V gene lost 3 bases and the J gene lost 8 bases, with 5 bases spanning the gap. The CDR3 is made up of 12 amino acids. CDR3 coding DNA: TGTGCCAGCAGTTTTCGATCCAACGTCCTGACTTTC. Translating gives CASSFRSNVLTF.

The sample holds a few counts of this clonotype. The CDR3 loop reads CSVEDTLGDTGGADTQYF. The CDR3 nucleotides are TGCAGCGTTGAAGATACCTTAGGGGATACAGGGGGCGCCGATACGCAGTATTTT. The rearrangement joins TRBV29-1 to TRBJ2-3, with TRBD1 identical over 9 bases. J lost 6 bases, V lost 0 bases, and 16 bases had no gene match. The germline V gene has CDR1 SQVTM and CDR2 ANQGSEA. The CDR3 has 18 amino acids.

The rearrangement joins TRBV4-3 to TRBJ2-3; possibly TRBD2 for D (6 bases). This CDR3 comprises 13 residues. Deletions cut 3 bases from V and 8 bases from J, with 12 bases between. CDR1 and CDR2 (germline): LGHNA, YSLEER. CDR3 coding DNA: TGCGCCAGCAGCCACGCGGGGTCTCGTACGCAGTATTTT. Protein product: CASSHAGSRTQYF.

The chain employs TRBV20-1 and TRBJ2-1, with TRBD2 matching over 11 bases. The DNA end lines up better with TRBJ2-7; the J call may be wrong. The length of the CDR3 is 13 residues. Germline CDR1 DFQATT, CDR2 SNEGSKA (reference sequence). CDR3 protein: CSALAGEDNEQYF. The CDR3 region has the DNA TGCAGTGCACTAGCGGGAGAGGACAATGAGCAGTACTTC.

J is TRBJ2-1 and V is TRBV28, with 8 nucleotides matching TRBD2. The CDR3 extends over 15 amino acids. Trimming at V came to 2 bases and at J to 5 bases, leaving 5 bases not matched to a gene. Looked up from germline, CDR1 is MDHEN and CDR2 is SYDVKM. The CDR3 coding sequence is TGTGCCAGCAGTTTAAGGGGACTAGGAGACAATGAGCAGTTCTTC. Translated, it gives CASSLRGLGDNEQFF.

This clonotype was observed a few times. V is TRBV10-3 and J is TRBJ1-6; maybe TRBD1 (6 bases). Germline CDR1 reads ENHRY; CDR2 reads SYGVKD. Trimming pared 6 bases from V and 8 bases from J, leaving 14 bases between. The CDR3 has 14 residues. The DNA for the CDR3 is TGTGCCATCAGCGGCGGGGAGGGGGATTCACCCCTCCACTTT. Its translation: CAISGGEGDSPLHF.

The chain couples TRBV6-2 or TRBV6-3 to TRBJ1-5; D unresolved. The CDR3 consists of 14 residues. Per the germline V gene, CDR1 is MNHEY and CDR2 is SVGEGT. The germline V and J ends were trimmed by 2 bases and 3 bases, with 8 bases remaining between them. CDR3 sequence: CASSYVSPNQPQHF. Here the CDR3 DNA reads TGTGCCAGCAGTTACGTCAGCCCCAATCAGCCCCAGCATTTT.